A selection of T cell receptor beta chains follows, all from one sample in a study of blood T cell repertoires in COVID-19. TCRdb's copy holds only in-frame clones and misses some; the assay was immunoSEQ multiplex PCR. The table has some 29,000 clones, 80% to 90% seen once. Sequencing used peripheral blood. The receptor source for this set is a human donor in a cohort sampled during active COVID-19. Each CDR3 is given with its conserved first and last residue. Fields, in order: D gene, clone size, V gene, J gene, CDR3 DNA, CDR3 protein. The D gene is left open where the match is weak. The size of a clone is reported for some rows only, either as once, few or many, or as a class for expanded clones.

TRBD1,-,TRBV4-3,TRBJ2-7,TGCGCCAGCAGCCAGGGGACAGGGAGGTACGAGCAGTACTTC,CASSQGTGRYEQYF
TRBD1,-,TRBV5-1,TRBJ1-3,TGCGCCAGCAGCTTGCATGGACAGGGGGCCGGAAACACCATATATTTT,CASSLHGQGAGNTIYF
TRBD2,-,TRBV11-2,TRBJ2-5,TGTGCCAGCAGCCTTGGACTAGCGGGGACAGAGACCCAGTACTTC,CASSLGLAGTETQYF
TRBD1,-,TRBV7-9,TRBJ1-1,TGTGCCAGCAGCTACAGGGGGACTGAAGCTTTCTTT,CASSYRGTEAFF
TRBD1,-,TRBV5-1,TRBJ1-1,TGCGCCAGCAGCTCGGGGTTACTCAGGGGGCGAACTGAAGCTTTCTTT,CASSSGLLRGRTEAFF
-,-,TRBV6-2/TRBV6-3,TRBJ2-1,TGTGCCAGCAGCATGACAGGCTCCTCCAATGAGCAGTTCTTC,CASSMTGSSNEQFF
-,-,TRBV7-6,TRBJ2-2,TGTGCCAGCAGCTTAGGGGGCGCGAACACCGGGGAGCTGTTTTTT,CASSLGGANTGELFF
-,-,TRBV12-3/TRBV12-4,TRBJ2-7,TGTGCCAGCAGCCTGGACAGCTCCTACGAGCAGTACTTC,CASSLDSSYEQYF
TRBD1,-,TRBV6-2/TRBV6-3,TRBJ1-2,TGTGCCAGCAGCGAAGGAGCAGGGGGCTATGGCTACACCTTC,CASSEGAGGYGYTF
TRBD2,-,TRBV19,TRBJ2-1,TGTGCCAGTAGTATAGGGGGGGGAGTCTACAATGAGCAGTTCTTC,CASSIGGGVYNEQFF
TRBD2,-,TRBV28,TRBJ2-1,TGTGCCAGCAGTCCAAGTGGGACTATCCCCTACAATGAGCAGTTCTTC,CASSPSGTIPYNEQFF
-,-,TRBV5-1,TRBJ1-1,TGCGCCAGCACCCTGGACAGCTTTATCACTGAAGCTTTCTTT,CASTLDSFITEAFF
-,-,TRBV20-1,TRBJ1-5,TGCAGTGCTAGAGGGACTGAGCCCCAGCATTTT,CSARGTEPQHF
-,-,TRBV6-6,TRBJ1-2,TGTGCCAGCAGTTACAGGGGGGGCCGGAGCTACACCTTC,CASSYRGGRSYTF
TRBD1,-,TRBV4-1,TRBJ1-2,TGCGCCAGCAGCCGGGGACAGGGGGACTATGGCTACACCTTC,CASSRGQGDYGYTF
TRBD2,few,TRBV6-5,TRBJ2-2,TGTGCCTGCCGACTAGCGGGGGGCACCGGGGAGCTGTTTTTT,CACRLAGGTGELFF
TRBD1,-,TRBV29-1,TRBJ2-2,TGCAGCGGGACAGGGTACACCGGGGAGCTGTTTTTT,CSGTGYTGELFF
-,few,TRBV4-3,TRBJ1-5,TGCGCCAGCAGCCAAGATTGGGCGAGTGCGCAGCCCCAGCATTTT,CASSQDWASAQPQHF
-,-,TRBV6-6,TRBJ2-1,TGTGCCAGCAGTTACGGCGAGGTTAATGAGCAGTTCTTC,CASSYGEVNEQFF
-,-,TRBV27,TRBJ2-1,TGTGCCAGCAGTGTGGGACAAAGCTCCTACAATGAGCAGTTCTTC,CASSVGQSSYNEQFF
-,-,TRBV7-9,TRBJ1-4,TGTGCCAGCAGTCCCGGACAGAGAACTGAAAAACTGTTTTTT,CASSPGQRTEKLFF
-,-,TRBV5-5,TRBJ1-1,TGTGCCAGCAGCTTGGACAGGGTGCGGGCTTTCTTT,CASSLDRVRAFF
-,-,TRBV19,TRBJ2-1,TGTGCCAGTAGTATATACAGGGGGGGCTCCTACAATGAGCAGTTCTTC,CASSIYRGGSYNEQFF
TRBD1,-,TRBV7-2,TRBJ2-3,TGTGCCAGCAGCCCAGAGGGGGCGACGCAGTATTTT,CASSPEGATQYF
TRBD1,-,TRBV7-2,TRBJ1-1,TGTGCCAGCAGATCACCCCACGGGACAGTAAACACTGAAGCTTTCTTT,CASRSPHGTVNTEAFF
TRBD1,-,TRBV7-9,TRBJ1-4,TGTGCCAGCAGCTTAGGGCCGGGACAGGGGGTAGATAATGAAAAACTGTTTTTT,CASSLGPGQGVDNEKLFF
-,-,TRBV7-9,TRBJ1-6,TGTGCCAGCAGCTTACGGAATTCACCCCTCCACTTT,CASSLRNSPLHF
-,-,TRBV6-5,TRBJ2-5,TGTGCCAGCAGTTACCACGGTGTCAGGGGAGAGACCCAGTACTTC,CASSYHGVRGETQYF
-,once,TRBV19,TRBJ2-5,TGTGCCAGTAGCTCAGGGTTCCAAGAGACCCAGTACTTC,CASSSGFQETQYF
-,-,TRBV27,TRBJ1-1,TGTGCCAGCAGTTTCGACAGGCTGAACACTGAAGCTTTCTTT,CASSFDRLNTEAFF
-,-,TRBV28,TRBJ2-7,TGTGCCAGCAGTCCCCGAGGCGCCCGCTCCTACGAGCAGTACTTC,CASSPRGARSYEQYF
-,-,TRBV4-1,TRBJ2-5,TGCGCCAGCAGCCAGGGGGGACAAGAGACCCAGTACTTC,CASSQGGQETQYF
-,-,TRBV6-5,TRBJ2-2,TGTGCCAGCAGCCTGAACACCGGGGAGCTGTTTTTT,CASSLNTGELFF
-,-,TRBV4-2,TRBJ2-7,TGTGCCAGCAGCCAAGAAGAACTAGGCGCCGCCTACGAGCAGTACTTC,CASSQEELGAAYEQYF
-,-,TRBV4-2,TRBJ2-5,TGTGCCAGCAGCCAACGGGAGACCCAGTACTTC,CASSQRETQYF
TRBD1,once,TRBV28,TRBJ1-2,TGTGCCAGCAGTTTTTCGGGACAGGGGGCGGTCGACTATGGCTACACCTTC,CASSFSGQGAVDYGYTF
TRBD1,-,TRBV5-6,TRBJ2-2,TGTGCCAGCAGCTGGACAGGGTTGCACACCGGGGAGCTGTTTTTT,CASSWTGLHTGELFF
-,-,TRBV18,TRBJ2-7,TGTGCCAGCTCACGAAACGCTGGGGGGGGCGCTTACTTC,CASSRNAGGGAYF
TRBD1,-,TRBV5-1,TRBJ2-5,TGCGCCAGCAGCTTGGGGCAGGGGGTAGAGACCCAGTACTTC,CASSLGQGVETQYF
-,-,TRBV11-1,TRBJ1-1,TGTGCCAGCAGCTTAGCCGGGGGTACTGAAGCTTTCTTT,CASSLAGGTEAFF
TRBD2,-,TRBV6-6,TRBJ2-1,TGTGCCAGCAGCAAATTTGGGGCTAGCGGGGGGCGACGGTTCTTC,CASSKFGASGGRRFF
TRBD2,few,TRBV27,TRBJ2-2,TGTGCCAACGGGACTAGCGGGGGAACCGGGGAGCTGTTTTTT,CANGTSGGTGELFF
-,-,TRBV30,TRBJ1-5,TGTGCCTGGAGTGTCGGCGGGAATCAGCCCCAGCATTTT,CAWSVGGNQPQHF
TRBD1,-,TRBV2,TRBJ1-6,TGTGCCAGCAGCCCGGACAGGGGGGGGCATTCACCCCTCCACTTT,CASSPDRGGHSPLHF
TRBD2,-,TRBV18,TRBJ2-3,TGTGCCAGCTCACCAAGGGCTAGCGGGGGTGCAGATACGCAGTATTTT,CASSPRASGGADTQYF
TRBD1,-,TRBV18,TRBJ2-7,TGTGCCAGCTCACCAAGGTTGCAGGGGGCTACCTACGAGCAGTACTTC,CASSPRLQGATYEQYF
TRBD1,-,TRBV5-5,TRBJ1-6,TGTGCCAGCAGCTTGGGACAGGGGAGAAATTCACCCCTCCACTTT,CASSLGQGRNSPLHF